Listed here are 32 T cell receptor beta chains from one sample, sequenced in a study of blood T cell repertoires in COVID-19. Sequencing was performed with immunoSEQ multiplex PCR; in TCRdb, only in-frame clones are kept and a portion is missing. The sample consists of around 160,000 clones, more than 75% of them appearing once. The sample was peripheral blood. These receptors were taken from a woman aged 70-85 years with COVID-19, enrolled during active disease.

The chain couples TRBV19 to TRBJ2-1; a possible D gene is TRBD2 (6 bases). V gave up 5 bases and J gave up 8 bases, with 13 bases separating them. Per germline, CDR1 LNHDA and CDR2 SQIVND (reference sequence). The CDR3 is made up of 13 amino acids. As DNA, the CDR3 is TGTGCCAGTAGTGCGGCGGGGTGGGATGAGCAGTTCTTC. Translated, it gives CASSAAGWDEQFF.

The chain uses TRBV6-1 and TRBJ2-3; 8 nucleotides agree with TRBD1. CDR1 MNHNS and CDR2 SASEGT come from the germline V gene. The CDR3 runs 17 residues. V gave up 0 bases and J gave up 2 bases; unmatched junction bases: 7. CDR3 loop: CASSEARRTGNTDTQYF. CDR3 in DNA: TGTGCCAGCAGTGAAGCCCGGAGGACAGGGAACACAGATACGCAGTATTTT.

The chain combines TRBV27 with TRBJ2-3, with 10 bases fitting TRBD1. Germline V gives CDR1 MNHEY, CDR2 SMNVEV (reference sequence). V was pared by 0 bases and J by 5 bases, with 8 bases of the junction left unmatched. CDR3 length: 17 amino acids. In nucleotides, the CDR3 is TGTGCCAGCAGTTTATCGATCGGGACAGGGGCTGGAGATACGCAGTATTTT. This encodes CASSLSIGTGAGDTQYF.

This clone was detected only once. This sequence joins TRBV28 and TRBJ1-6; D possibly corresponds to TRBD1 (6 bases). Germline V CDR1 and CDR2: MDHEN, SYDVKM. This CDR3 contains 14 residues. Between the trimmed V and J ends, which lost 1 base and 7 bases, there was a span of 8 bases. The CDR3 loop is CASSLSGENSPLHF. The DNA for the CDR3 is TGTGCCAGCAGTTTATCAGGGGAAAATTCACCCCTCCACTTT.

The V gene is TRBV6-1, the J gene TRBJ1-2; D perhaps matches TRBD1 (6 bases). Trimming removed 0 bases at V and 3 bases at J, with 11 bases between. The CDR3 loop spans 15 amino acids. Germline V gene sequence: CDR1 MNHNS, CDR2 SASEGT. This CDR3 reads CASSEAPTGYYGYTF. For the CDR3, the DNA is TGTGCCAGCAGTGAAGCCCCCACAGGGTACTATGGCTACACCTTC.

This clone was found once. The chain combines TRBV28 with TRBJ1-4; D is perhaps TRBD1 (6 bases). The V gene lost 6 bases and the J gene lost 8 bases, with 19 bases spanning the gap. CDR3 length: 15 residues. Germline-derived CDR1 and CDR2 are MDHEN and SYDVKM. The CDR3: CASSQGGRGSEKLFF. The CDR3 nucleotides read TGTGCCAGCAGCCAAGGCGGCAGGGGCTCAGAAAAACTGTTTTTT.

The rearrangement joins TRBV9 to TRBJ1-4; D may be TRBD1 (6 bases). Per the germline V gene, CDR1 is SGDLS and CDR2 is YYNGEE. The CDR3 sequence is 15 residues long. V lost 6 bases and J 7 bases, leaving 19 bases between the germline ends. In DNA, the CDR3 is TGTGCCAGCAACCAGTTTGGGGGCGATGGTGAAAAACTGTTTTTT. Amino acid sequence: CASNQFGGDGEKLFF.

This clone was seen a few times. V gene TRBV19 combines with J gene TRBJ1-5; D gene uncertain. This CDR3 spans 12 amino acids. Germline loops: CDR1 LNHDA, CDR2 SQIVND (reference sequence). Trimming cost V 3 bases and J 5 bases, with 5 bases left between them. The CDR3 here is CASSMRDQPQHF. CDR3 coding DNA: TGTGCCAGTAGTATGAGGGATCAGCCCCAGCATTTT.

The chain joins TRBV5-1 to TRBJ2-5, with 8 bases fitting TRBD2. The V segment lost 3 bases and the J segment 4 bases; nucleotides outside the gene matches: 8. Germline CDR1 reads SGHRS; CDR2 reads YFSETQ. This CDR3 is built from 15 residues. Here the CDR3 reads CASSSSPGGRETQYF. CDR3 nucleotides: TGCGCCAGCAGCTCCTCCCCGGGGGGGCGAGAGACCCAGTACTTC.

The CDR3 DNA reads as TGTGCCACCAGACAGGGATGGGACTACGAGCAGTACTTC. Protein sequence: CATRQGWDYEQYF. The chain uses TRBV6-5 and TRBJ2-7, with TRBD1 matching over 7 bases. Germline loops: CDR1 MNHEY, CDR2 SVGAGI. V trimming: 10 bases; J trimming: 3 bases; junction bases outside the gene matches: 9. The CDR3 spans 13 residues.

V and J are TRBV6-6 and TRBJ2-6; D is perhaps TRBD1 (5 bases). The V and J ends lost 5 bases and 1 base respectively, with 18 bases between them. The length of the CDR3 is 18 residues. Germline lookup yields CDR1 MNHNY and CDR2 SVGAGI (reference sequence). Here the CDR3 reads CASSPWGGAKSGANVLTF. CDR3 DNA: TGTGCCAGCAGTCCTTGGGGTGGGGCTAAATCTGGGGCCAACGTCCTGACTTTC.

The table lists this clone with a count of one. V usage is TRBV29-1 and J usage is TRBJ1-1; 7 bases agree with TRBD1. The CDR3 has 14 residues. Germline V gives CDR1 SQVTM, CDR2 ANQGSEA. J was trimmed by 6 bases and V by 4 bases; bases with no gene match: 11. CDR3 region: CSVAGRDSSSEAFF. The CDR3 nucleotides are TGCAGCGTTGCGGGCCGGGACAGTTCCTCTGAAGCTTTCTTT.

This clone has just a few counts. The chain carries TRBV7-3 and TRBJ1-1; D might be TRBD1 (6 bases). Trimming pared 5 bases from V and 4 bases from J, leaving 14 bases between. CDR1 SGHTA and CDR2 FQGTGA come from the germline V gene. This CDR3 is built from 14 residues. The CDR3 loop is CASSPQGPPTEAFF. The CDR3 region has the DNA TGTGCCAGCAGCCCACAGGGTCCCCCCACTGAAGCTTTCTTT.

V usage is TRBV18 and J usage is TRBJ1-1; TRBD1 agrees at 8 bases. This CDR3 comprises 17 residues. The V and J ends lost 5 bases and 5 bases, in that order; junction bases with no gene match: 16. Per germline, CDR1 KGHSH and CDR2 LQKENI. The CDR3 nucleotides are TGTGCCAGCTCATATGGACAGGGAAGGTCGGAGGGAACTGAAGCTTTCTTT. This gives the protein CASSYGQGRSEGTEAFF.

This clone appeared once. The J gene is TRBJ2-5, the V gene TRBV5-5, with D perhaps matching TRBD1 (5 bases). The V gene lost 2 bases and the J gene lost 3 bases, with 14 bases spanning the gap. Per the germline V gene, CDR1 is SGHKS and CDR2 is YYEKEE (reference sequence). The CDR3 has 15 residues. The CDR3 sequence: CASSFSGLWEETQYF. The CDR3 DNA is TGTGCCAGCAGCTTTTCAGGGCTTTGGGAAGAGACCCAGTACTTC.

The chain couples TRBV13 to TRBJ1-1, with D perhaps matching TRBD1 (5 bases). Trimming stripped 5 bases from V and 1 base from J, with 11 bases between. Looked up from germline, CDR1 is PRHDT and CDR2 is FYEKMQ (reference sequence). The CDR3 is 14 amino acids. The CDR3 DNA reads as TGTGCCAGCAGCCGACGGCAGGGGAACACTGAAGCTTTCTTT. It is translated as CASSRRQGNTEAFF.

The J gene is TRBJ2-1, the V gene TRBV3-1 (or the pseudogene TRBV3-2), with TRBD2 as a possible D gene (6 bases). Deletions cut 4 bases from V and 4 bases from J, with 17 bases between. This CDR3 has 16 amino acids. Germline V gene sequence: CDR1 LGHDT, CDR2 YNNKEL (reference sequence). This CDR3 is CASSRRRDGRYNEQFF. CDR3 DNA: TGTGCCAGCAGCCGGCGACGGGACGGGAGATACAATGAGCAGTTCTTC.

The chain is built from TRBV11-1 and TRBJ1-2; D is possibly TRBD1 (6 bases). This CDR3 region has 15 residues. The V end lost 5 bases, the J end lost 1 base, and 14 bases lay between the germline ends. Germline CDR1 SGHAT, CDR2 FQDESV (reference sequence). CDR3 bases: TGTGCCAGCAGCCCTGTGGGGGCCATTAACTATGGCTACACCTTC. This translates into CASSPVGAINYGYTF. Full variable domain (missing parts from reference TRBV11-1 and TRBJ1-2): EAEVAQSPRYKITEKSQAVAFWCDPISGHATLYWYRQILGQGPELLVQFQDESVVDDSQLPKDRFSAERLKGVDSTLKIQPAELGDSAMYLCASSPVGAINYGYTFGSGTRLTVV.

The DNA of the CDR3 is TGTGCCAGCAGTTGGGGGGTAGCTGGGGCCAACGTCCTGACTTTC. Its translation is CASSWGVAGANVLTF. The chain employs TRBV28 and TRBJ2-6, with TRBD2 as a possible D gene (6 bases). Trimming left V 4 bases short and J 2 bases short, with 9 bases between. CDR1 and CDR2 from the germline V gene are MDHEN and SYDVKM. The CDR3 runs to 15 residues.

The gene calls are TRBV9 and TRBJ2-3, with TRBD1 matching over 7 bases. V shed 1 base, J shed 6 bases, and the junction held 8 bases outside the gene matches. Looked up from germline, CDR1 is SGDLS and CDR2 is YYNGEE. The length of the CDR3 is 15 residues. This CDR3 is CASSVRPGTADTQYF. CDR3 DNA sequence: TGTGCCAGCAGCGTAAGACCAGGGACAGCGGATACGCAGTATTTT.

V and J are TRBV5-1 and TRBJ2-3; TRBD2 agrees at 10 bases. This CDR3 comprises 21 residues. Germline V CDR1 and CDR2: SGHRS, YFSETQ. The CDR3 region is CPRKIGAQRGGLGVGTDTQYF. The CDR3 nucleotides are TGCCCCCGCAAAATTGGCGCCCAGCGGGGGGGATTAGGGGTTGGCACAGATACGCAGTATTTT.

Comment on this clone: Other nucleotide sequences from this sample produce the same CDR3. The V gene is TRBV6-5, the J gene TRBJ1-3; D gene ambiguous. Germline V lookup: CDR1 MNHEY, CDR2 SVGAGI. This CDR3 has 15 residues. Trimming removed 3 bases from V and 0 bases from J, with 9 bases in between. Here the CDR3 DNA reads TGTGCCAGCAGTTATAGTCCCAACTCTGGAAACACCATATATTTT. Translated: CASSYSPNSGNTIYF.

The chain combines TRBV4-1 with TRBJ1-2; TRBD1 matches at 7 bases. This CDR3 region has 17 residues. V lost 1 base, J lost 5 bases, and 13 bases stayed unmatched. Germline CDR1 and CDR2: MGHRA and YSYEKL. The CDR3 loop reads CASSQVVDPDRTYGYTF. DNA for the CDR3: TGCGCCAGCAGCCAAGTAGTGGACCCGGACAGGACGTATGGCTACACCTTC.

The chain employs TRBV19 and TRBJ1-2; the D is unclear. The V end lost 6 bases, the J end lost 3 bases, and 8 bases lay between the germline ends. Germline values: CDR1 LNHDA, CDR2 SQIVND (reference sequence). This CDR3 is 12 amino acids long. DNA of the CDR3: TGTGCCAGTAGCTGGGAGGACTATGGCTACACCTTC. Its protein product is CASSWEDYGYTF. The full variable domain, in which reference TRBV19 and TRBJ1-2 provide the parts outside the CDR3, is DGGITQSPKYLFRKEGQNVTLSCEQNLNHDAMYWYRQDPGQGLRLIYYSQIVNDFQKGDIAEGYSVSREKKESFPLTVTSAQKNPTAFYLCASSWEDYGYTFGSGTRLTVV.

The rearrangement uses TRBV2 and TRBJ2-7; a possible D gene is TRBD1 (7 bases). This CDR3 is built from 12 residues. Looked up from germline, CDR1 is SNHLY and CDR2 is FYNNEI. V shed 7 bases and J shed 4 bases, with 11 bases lying between them. The CDR3 nucleotides are TGTGCCAGCATCGCAGGGGGGTACGAGCAGTACTTC. Translated: CASIAGGYEQYF.

This clone was picked up a small number of times. This chain uses TRBV24-1 with TRBJ1-4; perhaps TRBD1 as D (6 bases). With 12 bases removed from V and 7 bases from J, the gap between germline ends came to 20 bases. Germline assignment: CDR1 KGHDR and CDR2 SFDVKD. The CDR3 is 14 residues long. CDR3: CAAPETGRGEKLFF. The DNA for the CDR3 is TGTGCCGCACCCGAGACAGGACGGGGTGAAAAACTGTTTTTT.

V usage is TRBV29-1 and J usage is TRBJ1-1; D unresolved. Trimming took off 1 base at V and 5 bases at J, with 11 bases between the two ends. The CDR3 runs to 13 residues. Germline V gene sequence: CDR1 SQVTM, CDR2 ANQGSEA. CDR3 DNA sequence: TGCAGCGTTGAAGGATCAACCGGGACTGAAGCTTTCTTT. Translated, it gives CSVEGSTGTEAFF.

This chain links TRBV28 with TRBJ1-5; D ambiguous. The ends were cut back, 6 bases at V and 0 bases at J, with 9 bases in the middle. Germline V gene data show CDR1 as MDHEN and CDR2 as SYDVKM. There are 14 residues in the CDR3. CDR3 DNA: TGTGCCAGCAGGATACACCTTAGCAATCAGCCCCAGCATTTT. Translated, it gives CASRIHLSNQPQHF. Supplemented by reference TRBV28 and TRBJ1-5, the full variable domain reads DVKVTQSSRYLVKRTGEKVFLECVQDMDHENMFWYRQDPGLGLRLIYFSYDVKMKEKGDIPEGYSVSREKKERFSLILESASTNQTSMYLCASRIHLSNQPQHFGDGTRLSIL.

The rearrangement uses TRBV29-1 and TRBJ2-6; TRBD1 matches at 8 bases. V shed 4 bases, J shed 4 bases, and the junction held 9 bases outside the gene matches. Looked up from germline, CDR1 is SQVTM and CDR2 is ANQGSEA. The CDR3 is 16 amino acids. This CDR3 is CSVGWTGKVGANVLTF. The CDR3 nucleotides are TGCAGCGTTGGATGGACAGGGAAAGTGGGGGCCAACGTCCTGACTTTC. The variable domain in full, with the rest retrieved from reference TRBV29-1 and TRBJ2-6, is SAVISQKPSRDICQRGTSLTIQCQVDSQVTMMFWYRQQPGQSLTLIATANQGSEATYESGFVIDKFPISRPNLTFSTLTVSNMSPEDSSIYLCSVGWTGKVGANVLTFGAGSRLTVL.

The J gene is TRBJ1-6, the V gene TRBV6-5; 7 positions agree with TRBD1. The CDR3 is 15 amino acids. Trimming removed 7 bases from V and 7 bases from J; junction bases left unmatched: 10. Germline V gene sequence: CDR1 MNHEY, CDR2 SVGAGI. The CDR3 here is CASTQLGQTNSPLHF. The CDR3, as DNA: TGTGCCAGCACCCAACTGGGACAGACCAATTCACCCCTCCACTTT.

V gene TRBV9 combines with J gene TRBJ2-1, with TRBD2 matching over 7 bases. The V gene end was trimmed by 3 bases and the J gene end by 4 bases; junction bases not matched to a gene: 19. This CDR3 comprises 19 residues. Germline V gene lookup returns CDR1 SGDLS and CDR2 YYNGEE. CDR3: CASSARGTTPTPTYNEQFF. CDR3 coding DNA: TGTGCCAGCAGCGCCCGCGGGACTACTCCCACCCCAACTTACAATGAGCAGTTCTTC.

The chain is built from TRBV18 and TRBJ2-2; 9 nucleotides match TRBD1. This CDR3 region has 16 residues. With V trimmed by 6 bases and J by 2 bases, 7 bases remained unmatched. CDR1 and CDR2 (germline): KGHSH, LQKENI. The CDR3 region is CASSPGTGRNTGELFF. CDR3 in DNA: TGTGCCAGCTCTCCCGGGACAGGGAGAAACACCGGGGAGCTGTTTTTT.